One sample yielded the 15 T cell receptor beta chains listed below, sequenced in a study of regulatory T cells in long-lasting Graves disease listed by TCRdb under 2021. The method behind the library was multiplex PCR. TCRdb records Illumina HiSeq 4000 as the sequencer. TCR beta libraries were built with iRepertoire HTBI primers and Arm-PCR amplification of CDR3 regions. The public reads were quality trimmed at Q25 with fastp and then assembled into clones with MiXCR by TCRdb, keeping productive beta chains. Each record represents a unique CDR3 protein, reported with the most common genes and DNA among its rows. The sample table holds 420,000 or so distinct CDR3 sequences, of which around 17% were seen once. Around a quarter of the sample lies in the top ten. In the paper's terms, the time point label means: newly diagnosed GD, antithyroid drugs for less than 3 months. For both TCR sequencing and RNA sequencing, RNA was extracted from PBMCs in TRIzol.

The same specimen was also included in a second study, on T cells in Graves' hyperthyroidism and ophthalmopathy.

The sample consisted of peripheral blood mononuclear cells (PBMCs), taken at new diagnosis, from a patient treated with antithyroid drugs. Receptors were obtained from a woman aged 18-29 years with Graves disease. Donor details come from another sample of the same person, matched by shared clones.

This clonotype has only a few counts. This chain joins TRBV5-4 and TRBJ2-1, with 12 bases aligning to TRBD2. There are 16 residues in the CDR3. The germline V gene encodes CDR1 SGHNT and CDR2 YYREEE (reference sequence). The ends lost 4 bases at V and 6 bases at J; junction bases unmatched: 8. The CDR3 loop is CASSPEPGLAGNEQFF. The DNA for the CDR3 is TGTGCCAGCAGCCCAGAGCCGGGACTAGCGGGCAATGAGCAGTTCTTC.

This clonotype was seen repeatedly, ten times or more. This CDR3 reads CASSQVGDGETQYF. The CDR3 coding sequence is TGTGCCAGCAGCCAAGTTGGTGATGGAGAGACCCAGTACTTC. This rearrangement joins TRBV3-1 to TRBJ2-5; unclear D gene. The V end lost 1 base, the J end lost 4 bases, and 10 bases lay between the germline ends. The germline V gene encodes CDR1 LGHDT and CDR2 YNNKEL (reference sequence). The CDR3 consists of 14 residues.

Remarks on this clonotype: The conserved final phenylalanine or tryptophan is absent from the CDR3, which likely points to a read error. The V and J genes are TRBV7-8 and TRBJ2-7; TRBD2 matches at 10 bases. J gave up 6 bases and V 7 bases, and 15 bases lay outside the gene matches. The CDR3 is 16 amino acids. From germline, CDR1 is SGHVS and CDR2 FQNEAQ. CDR3 loop: CASIQGSLAGVFEQYL. DNA for the CDR3: TGTGCCAGCATCCAAGGGAGCCTAGCGGGAGTGTTCGAGCAGTACCTC.

This clonotype came up many times. The V call is TRBV7-9, the J call TRBJ1-1; D perhaps matches TRBD1 (5 bases). V gave up 1 base and J gave up 0 bases, with 12 bases separating them. The CDR3 runs to 16 residues. CDR1 and CDR2 from the germline V gene are SEHNR and FQNEAQ (reference sequence). As DNA, the CDR3 is TGTGCCAGCAGCTTAGGTGACAGCACCCTGAACACTGAAGCTTTCTTT. Its protein is CASSLGDSTLNTEAFF.

This clonotype was detected only a few times. V usage is TRBV5-1 and J usage is TRBJ2-1; possible D gene TRBD2, 6 bases. Germline loops: CDR1 SGHRS, CDR2 YFSETQ. Trimming cost V 4 bases and J 7 bases, with 18 bases left between them. The CDR3 contains 15 residues. The chain's CDR3 is CASSPVLGGLNEQFF. In DNA form, the CDR3 reads TGCGCCAGCAGCCCTGTATTAGGAGGGCTTAATGAGCAGTTCTTC. The full variable domain, completed using reference TRBV5-1 and TRBJ2-1, is KAGVTQTPRYLIKTRGQQVTLSCSPISGHRSVSWYQQTPGQGLQFLFEYFSETQRNKGNFPGRFSGRQFSNSRSEMNVSTLELGDSALYLCASSPVLGGLNEQFFGPGTRLTVL.

The chain couples TRBV15 to TRBJ1-4; 7 bases are a match to TRBD1. The trim removed 4 bases at V and 1 base at J, leaving 3 bases unmatched. Germline V gene data show CDR1 as LNHNV and CDR2 as YYDKDF (reference sequence). The CDR3 consists of 15 residues. CDR3 region: CATSNYRGTNEKLFF. DNA of the CDR3: TGTGCCACCAGCAACTACAGGGGAACTAATGAAAAACTGTTTTTT.

V usage is TRBV29-1 and J usage is TRBJ2-2; D uncertain. CDR3 size: 14 residues. Germline-derived CDR1 and CDR2 are SQVTM and ANQGSEA. V lost 5 bases to trimming and J lost 7 bases, with 17 bases between them. For the CDR3, the DNA is TGCAGCGTTACGTCCACGCAGGTTCACGGGGAGCTGTTTTTT. Amino acid sequence: CSVTSTQVHGELFF.

This clonotype came up many times. The chain has TRBV12-3 or TRBV12-4 and TRBJ2-1; TRBD2 aligns across 12 bases. The CDR3 spans 16 residues. V trimming: 6 bases; J trimming: 7 bases; junction bases outside the gene matches: 10. Here the CDR3 reads CASSPLAGGPTNEQFF. CDR3 bases: TGTGCCAGCAGCCCCCTAGCGGGAGGGCCTACAAATGAGCAGTTCTTC.

This clonotype was observed a few times. The rearrangement links TRBV2 to TRBJ1-2; a weak D match, TRBD1 (5 bases). CDR3 length: 14 residues. The V gene's germline CDR1 is SNHLY and CDR2 FYNNEI. V shed 4 bases and J shed 4 bases, with 13 bases lying between them. The CDR3 is CASSVAQGGYGYTF. The CDR3, as DNA: TGTGCCAGCAGTGTGGCGCAGGGCGGCTATGGCTACACCTTC.

This clonotype has just a few counts. The rearrangement uses TRBV5-1 and TRBJ2-7, with 9 bases lining up with TRBD2. CDR1 and CDR2 from the germline V gene are SGHRS and YFSETQ. V trimming: 4 bases; J trimming: 3 bases; junction bases outside the gene matches: 8. CDR3 size: 15 residues. The CDR3 here is CASSTNSGRVYEQYF. The CDR3 DNA reads as TGCGCCAGCAGCACGAATAGCGGGAGAGTCTACGAGCAGTACTTC.

The J gene is TRBJ1-4, the V gene TRBV4-1; 7 nucleotides align to TRBD1. The germline CDR1 and CDR2 sequences are MGHRA and YSYEKL. The CDR3 is made up of 18 amino acids. V was clipped by 0 bases and J by 0 bases; unmatched bases: 7. The chain's CDR3 is CASSQDQGGSATNEKLFF. The CDR3 nucleotides read TGCGCCAGCAGCCAAGATCAGGGGGGAAGTGCAACTAATGAAAAACTGTTTTTT.

Ten or more counts support this clonotype. V is TRBV2 and J is TRBJ2-7; the match to TRBD1 covers 7 bases. The CDR3 consists of 12 residues. Germline V gene lookup returns CDR1 SNHLY and CDR2 FYNNEI. J gave up 11 bases and V 8 bases, and 12 bases lay outside the gene matches. The CDR3 nucleotides are TGTGCCAGCGTACAGGGGATCGAGGGCAAGTACTTC. Translated: CASVQGIEGKYF.

At least ten counts were recorded for this clonotype. The chain carries TRBV10-1 and TRBJ2-1, with 11 nucleotides matching TRBD2. Germline V lookup: CDR1 WNHNN, CDR2 SYGVQD (reference sequence). This CDR3 comprises 16 residues. The V segment lost 2 bases and the J segment 2 bases; nucleotides outside the gene matches: 2. Here the CDR3 reads CASSETSGSPYNEQFF. The CDR3 nucleotides are TGCGCCAGCAGTGAGACTAGCGGGAGCCCCTACAATGAGCAGTTCTTC.

In this sample, this clonotype turned up many times. The rearrangement joins TRBV18 to TRBJ1-3; TRBD1 matches at 7 bases. The V gene's germline CDR1 is KGHSH and CDR2 LQKENI. CDR3 size: 16 residues. V lost 0 bases, J lost 0 bases, and 2 bases stayed unmatched. In DNA form, the CDR3 reads TGTGCCAGCTCACCACCGACAGGGAGCTCTGGAAACACCATATATTTT. This translates into CASSPPTGSSGNTIYF.

This clonotype was recorded at least ten times. The V and J genes are TRBV29-1 and TRBJ2-1; 7 bases map to TRBD2. Per germline, CDR1 SQVTM and CDR2 ANQGSEA. The CDR3 totals 14 residues. V was clipped by 2 bases and J by 4 bases; unmatched bases: 5. The CDR3 DNA follows: TGCAGCGTTGAACTGGCTAGCGGTTACAATGAGCAGTTCTTC. It is translated as CSVELASGYNEQFF.